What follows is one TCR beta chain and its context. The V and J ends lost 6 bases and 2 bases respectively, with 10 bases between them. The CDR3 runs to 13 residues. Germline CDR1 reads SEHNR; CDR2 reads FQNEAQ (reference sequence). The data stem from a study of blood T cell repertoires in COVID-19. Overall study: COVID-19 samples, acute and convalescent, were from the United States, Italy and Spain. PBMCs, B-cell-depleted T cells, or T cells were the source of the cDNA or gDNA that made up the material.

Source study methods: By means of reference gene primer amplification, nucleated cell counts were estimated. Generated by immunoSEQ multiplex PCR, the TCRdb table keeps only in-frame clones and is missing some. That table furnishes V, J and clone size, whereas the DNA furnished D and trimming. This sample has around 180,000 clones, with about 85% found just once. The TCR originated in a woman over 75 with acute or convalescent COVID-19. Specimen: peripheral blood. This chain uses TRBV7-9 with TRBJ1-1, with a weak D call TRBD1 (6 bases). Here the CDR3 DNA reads TGTGCCAGCAGTTCGACAGGAAACACTGAAGCTTTCTTT. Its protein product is CASSSTGNTEAFF.